Sequencing of this T cell receptor beta chain was carried out in a study of blood T cell repertoires in COVID-19. CDR1 and CDR2 from the germline V gene are SGDLS and YYNGEE. The CDR3 is made up of 17 amino acids. Unmatched junction bases numbered 9, after V lost 0 bases and J lost 3 bases. Assay: immunoSEQ multiplex PCR; the TCRdb copy retains only in-frame clones and omits some. This table holds 170,000 or so clones, approximately 90% found once. Material: peripheral blood. V and J are TRBV9 and TRBJ2-5, with 9 bases aligning to TRBD1. The source is a woman aged 18-29 years who had recovered from COVID-19. The CDR3 is CASSVGSTGGLEETQYF. The CDR3 DNA reads as TGTGCCAGCAGCGTAGGGTCGACAGGGGGATTGGAAGAGACCCAGTACTTC.